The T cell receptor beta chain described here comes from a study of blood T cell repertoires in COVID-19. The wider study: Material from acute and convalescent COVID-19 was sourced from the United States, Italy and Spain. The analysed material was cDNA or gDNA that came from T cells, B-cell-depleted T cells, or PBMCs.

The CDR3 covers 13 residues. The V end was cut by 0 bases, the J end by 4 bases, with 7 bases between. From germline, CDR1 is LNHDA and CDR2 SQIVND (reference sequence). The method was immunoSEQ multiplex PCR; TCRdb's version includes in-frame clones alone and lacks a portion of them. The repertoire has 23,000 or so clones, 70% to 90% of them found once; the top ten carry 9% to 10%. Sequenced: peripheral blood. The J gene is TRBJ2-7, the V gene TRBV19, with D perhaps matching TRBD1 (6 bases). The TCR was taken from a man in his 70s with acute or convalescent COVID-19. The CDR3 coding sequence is TGTGCCAGTAGTATAGACGGACAGTACGAGCAGTACTTC. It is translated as CASSIDGQYEQYF.